One sample yielded the 2 T cell receptor beta chains listed below, sequenced in a study of CD8 T cells in Susac syndrome. RNA, at about 0.45 to 1 ug, was reverse transcribed with random hexamers. Each CDR3 protein is one row after TCRdb ran MiXCR on the immunoSEQ multiplex PCR reads. The sample lists 65,000 to 90,000 distinct CDR3 sequences, about 95% occurring once. Material for sequencing was CD8+ T cells from PBMCs. The receptors originated from a human donor with multiple sclerosis.

This clonotype was picked up one time. This chain connects TRBV27 to TRBJ1-1; D not certain. In germline, CDR1 is MNHEY, CDR2 SMNVEV (reference sequence). With 0 bases removed from V and 1 base from J, the gap between germline ends came to 9 bases. The CDR3 runs 15 residues. The CDR3 DNA sequence: TGTGCCAGCAGTTTATCAGGCCGGTGGAACACTGAAGCTTTCTTT. As protein: CASSLSGRWNTEAFF.

The chain has TRBV12-3 or TRBV12-4 and TRBJ2-5; D may correspond to TRBD1 or TRBD2 (6 bases each). The CDR3 is made up of 14 amino acids. Trimming pared 7 bases from V and 5 bases from J, leaving 17 bases between. The CDR3 reads CASTPSGAAETQYF. The CDR3 DNA reads as TGTGCCAGCACCCCTTCGGGGGCTGCGGAGACCCAGTACTTC.